This section outlines one TCR beta chain sequence together with its context. Additional DNA sequences in this sample encode the identical CDR3. The entry originates in a study of T cell responses to AZD1222 COVID-19 vaccine. This CDR3 is 15 amino acids long. Germline V gives CDR1 SGHRS, CDR2 YFSETQ. Trimming cost V 0 bases and J 1 base, with 10 bases left between them. Measured with immunoSEQ multiplex PCR; TCRdb has only the in-frame clones, and not every one. The table includes 85,000 to 90,000 clones, about nine tenths detected once. This chain joins TRBV5-1 and TRBJ1-1, with no clear D. The sequencing here drew on peripheral blood, taken on day 0 of AZD1222 vaccination. The receptor was derived from an adult in good health. The CDR3 loop reads CASSLEGSKNTEAFF. The CDR3 DNA is TGCGCCAGCAGCTTGGAGGGCAGTAAGAACACTGAAGCTTTCTTT. Together with reference TRBV5-1 and TRBJ1-1, the CDR3 gives the full variable domain: KAGVTQTPRYLIKTRGQQVTLSCSPISGHRSVSWYQQTPGQGLQFLFEYFSETQRNKGNFPGRFSGRQFSNSRSEMNVSTLELGDSALYLCASSLEGSKNTEAFFGQGTRLTVV.